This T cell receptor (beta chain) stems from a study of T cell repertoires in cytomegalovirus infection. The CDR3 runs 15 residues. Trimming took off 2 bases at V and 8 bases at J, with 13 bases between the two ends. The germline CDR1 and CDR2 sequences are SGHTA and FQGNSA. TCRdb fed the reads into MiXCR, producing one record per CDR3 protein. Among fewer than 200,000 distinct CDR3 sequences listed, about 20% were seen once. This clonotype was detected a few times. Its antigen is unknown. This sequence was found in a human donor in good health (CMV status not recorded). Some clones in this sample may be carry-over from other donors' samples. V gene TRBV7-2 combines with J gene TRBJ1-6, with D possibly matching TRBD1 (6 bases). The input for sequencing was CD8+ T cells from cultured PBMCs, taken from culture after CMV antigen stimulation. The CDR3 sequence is CASSLLRTADSPLHF. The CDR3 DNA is TGTGCCAGCAGCTTACTCCGGACAGCGGATTCACCCCTCCACTTT.